These 17 T cell receptor beta chains were all obtained from the same sample, sequenced in a study of blood T cell repertoires in COVID-19. Assay: immunoSEQ multiplex PCR; the TCRdb copy retains only in-frame clones and omits some. The sample comprises approximately 140,000 clones, roughly four fifths of which are singletons, and about 16% rests with the top ten. The sequenced sample consisted of peripheral blood. These receptors were taken from a human donor with acute or convalescent COVID-19. The donor label of this sample is uncertain.

The V and J genes are TRBV14 and TRBJ1-3; D call uncertain. Trimming pared 3 bases from V and 0 bases from J, leaving 12 bases between. The CDR3 is 16 amino acids. CDR1 is SGHDN, CDR2 FVKESK, per germline. CDR3 nucleotide sequence: TGTGCCAGCAGCCATGGACTCACATACTCTGGAAACACCATATATTTT. Its translation: CASSHGLTYSGNTIYF. The whole variable domain, filled in from reference TRBV14 and TRBJ1-3, reads EAGVTQFPSHSVIEKGQTVTLRCDPISGHDNLYWYRRVMGKEIKFLLHFVKESKQDESGMPNNRFLAERTGGTYSTLKVQPAELEDSGVYFCASSHGLTYSGNTIYFGEGSWLTVV.

As regards this clone: Other nucleotide sequences from this sample produce the same CDR3. This chain connects TRBV12-5 to TRBJ1-4; D gene unclear. The V end was cut by 0 bases, the J end by 0 bases, with 5 bases between. The CDR3 extends over 15 amino acids. From germline, CDR1 is LGHNT and CDR2 FRNRAP. The CDR3 reads CASGLVAATNEKLFF. The CDR3 nucleotides read TGTGCTAGTGGTTTGGTAGCGGCAACTAATGAAAAACTGTTTTTT.

The V gene is TRBV6-5, the J gene TRBJ1-5; D is perhaps TRBD1 (5 bases). Germline V gene sequence: CDR1 MNHEY, CDR2 SVGAGI. The CDR3 contains 14 residues. V was clipped by 4 bases and J by 3 bases, with 10 bases between them. CDR3 coding DNA: TGTGCCAGCAGTTCCCGGGACTTCAATCAGCCCCAGCATTTT. Protein sequence: CASSSRDFNQPQHF.

DNA of the CDR3: TGTGCCAGTAGTAGATCGGGACAGGGAAACTACGAGCAGTACTTC. It is translated as CASSRSGQGNYEQYF. The J gene is TRBJ2-7, the V gene TRBV19; 9 nucleotides agree with TRBD1. V lost 4 bases to trimming and J lost 3 bases; unmatched junction nucleotides: 7. This CDR3 contains 15 residues. Germline V gene data show CDR1 as LNHDA and CDR2 as SQIVND (reference sequence).

The rearrangement joins TRBV27 to TRBJ1-2, with 10 nucleotides matching TRBD1. Germline lookup yields CDR1 MNHEY and CDR2 SMNVEV (reference sequence). The CDR3 consists of 14 residues. Unmatched junction bases numbered 10, after V lost 7 bases and J lost 8 bases. CDR3 sequence (DNA): TGTGCCAGCAACCTTAGACAGGGGGCACAAGGCTACACCTTC. Its protein is CASNLRQGAQGYTF.

The gene calls are TRBV29-1 and TRBJ1-3; a weak D match, TRBD1 (5 bases). This CDR3 is built from 13 residues. Germline CDR1 is SQVTM and CDR2 is ANQGSEA. V lost 7 bases, J lost 1 base, and 11 bases lay in between. The CDR3 nucleotides are TGCAGCGCCCAGGGTTTTTCTGGAAACACCATATATTTT. Translation: CSAQGFSGNTIYF. Using reference TRBV29-1 and TRBJ1-3 for the parts outside the CDR3, the full variable domain is SAVISQKPSRDICQRGTSLTIQCQVDSQVTMMFWYRQQPGQSLTLIATANQGSEATYESGFVIDKFPISRPNLTFSTLTVSNMSPEDSSIYLCSAQGFSGNTIYFGEGSWLTVV.

This chain connects TRBV19 to TRBJ1-6; possibly TRBD1 for D (6 bases). The V gene lost 6 bases and the J gene lost 0 bases, with 9 bases spanning the gap. CDR1 and CDR2 from the germline V gene are LNHDA and SQIVND (reference sequence). This CDR3 is built from 15 residues. This CDR3 reads CASRDSGSYNSPLHF. As DNA, the CDR3 is TGTGCCAGTAGGGACAGTGGCTCCTATAATTCACCCCTCCACTTT.

The chain uses TRBV7-8 and TRBJ1-2, with 8 nucleotides matching TRBD1. V shed 4 bases and J 4 bases; nucleotides not matched to a gene: 8. The CDR3 runs 15 residues. Germline V gene sequence: CDR1 SGHVS, CDR2 FQNEAQ. The CDR3 spells CASSSRDRSRYGYTF. In DNA, the CDR3 is TGTGCCAGCAGCTCACGGGACAGGTCACGCTATGGCTACACCTTC.

This clone was seen just once. The chain combines TRBV7-4 with TRBJ1-5; 7 positions agree with TRBD1. The CDR3 contains 16 residues. J lost 0 bases, V lost 5 bases, and 7 bases had no gene match. Germline CDR1 and CDR2: SGHVT and SQSDAQ. CDR3 coding DNA: TGTGCCAGCAGCGTCATCGGGACAGATAGCAATCAGCCCCAGCATTTT. Its translation is CASSVIGTDSNQPQHF.

The chain links TRBV6-2 or TRBV6-3 to TRBJ2-5; 13 positions agree with TRBD2. The CDR3 consists of 18 residues. V trimming: 6 bases; J trimming: 5 bases; junction bases outside the gene matches: 15. CDR1 MNHEY and CDR2 SVGEGT come from the germline V gene. The CDR3 DNA reads TGTGCCAGCAGCCCACTAGCGGGGGGGCCAAAGTTAATTGAGACCCAGTACTTC. Protein sequence: CASSPLAGGPKLIETQYF.

This clone has just one count. This rearrangement joins TRBV5-6 to TRBJ1-2; TRBD1 agrees at 10 bases. With V trimmed by 5 bases and J by 7 bases, 11 bases remained unmatched. The germline V gene encodes CDR1 SGHDT and CDR2 YYEEEE. The CDR3 runs 15 residues. The CDR3 is CASREPGQGRSGYTF. The CDR3 nucleotides are TGTGCCAGCAGGGAGCCGGGACAGGGGAGATCTGGCTACACCTTC.

This clone has only a few counts. The rearrangement uses TRBV12-3 or TRBV12-4 and TRBJ2-3; no reliable D call. V lost 7 bases, J lost 10 bases, and 12 bases lay in between. The CDR3 has 11 residues. CDR3 residues: CASILNRAQYF. CDR3 in DNA: TGTGCCAGCATCCTCAACCGGGCGCAGTATTTT.

This clone was counted only a few times. The chain has TRBV15 and TRBJ1-6, with a weak D call TRBD1 (6 bases). In germline, CDR1 is LNHNV, CDR2 YYDKDF (reference sequence). The CDR3 has 15 residues. Trimming stripped 2 bases from V and 8 bases from J, with 13 bases between. The CDR3 DNA reads as TGTGCCACCAGCAGATACAGGGTGGGGGATTCACCCCTCCACTTT. It codes for CATSRYRVGDSPLHF. The full variable domain, completed using reference TRBV15 and TRBJ1-6, is DAMVIQNPRYQVTQFGKPVTLSCSQTLNHNVMYWYQQKSSQAPKLLFHYYDKDFNNEADTPDNFQSRRPNTSFCFLDIRSPGLGDTAMYLCATSRYRVGDSPLHFGNGTRLTVT.

This clone was seen a single time. The genes are TRBV19 and TRBJ2-3, with 11 bases identical to TRBD2. Germline V gene sequence: CDR1 LNHDA, CDR2 SQIVND (reference sequence). Trimming cost V 3 bases and J 5 bases; bases outside gene matches: 10. This CDR3 is built from 17 residues. The CDR3, as DNA: TGTGCCAGTAGTATGGGGACTAGCGGTGGCGGCTTAGATACGCAGTATTTT. It codes for CASSMGTSGGGLDTQYF.

The J gene is TRBJ1-6, the V gene TRBV5-4; D is uncertain. V was pared by 0 bases and J by 8 bases, with 9 bases between. CDR1 and CDR2 from the germline V gene are SGHNT and YYREEE (reference sequence). This CDR3 comprises 14 residues. Written as DNA, the CDR3 is TGTGCCAGCAGCTTGGAACGGGGAGATTCACCCCTCCACTTT. It is translated as CASSLERGDSPLHF.

The gene calls are TRBV15 and TRBJ1-5; 8 bases agree with TRBD1. Trimming cost V 8 bases and J 4 bases; bases outside gene matches: 7. There are 14 residues in the CDR3. Germline V gene lookup returns CDR1 LNHNV and CDR2 YYDKDF (reference sequence). The CDR3 DNA sequence: TGTGCCACCGCGGGACAGGCTTTTAATCAGCCCCAGCATTTT. Residues: CATAGQAFNQPQHF.

This rearrangement joins TRBV18 to TRBJ2-1, with D tentatively TRBD1 (5 bases). The CDR3 length is 14 residues. Germline CDR1 reads KGHSH; CDR2 reads LQKENI. The ends were cut back, 3 bases at V and 6 bases at J, with 12 bases in the middle. The CDR3 here is CASSPRTSSNEQFF. The CDR3 DNA reads TGTGCCAGCTCACCGAGGACATCGTCCAATGAGCAGTTCTTC.